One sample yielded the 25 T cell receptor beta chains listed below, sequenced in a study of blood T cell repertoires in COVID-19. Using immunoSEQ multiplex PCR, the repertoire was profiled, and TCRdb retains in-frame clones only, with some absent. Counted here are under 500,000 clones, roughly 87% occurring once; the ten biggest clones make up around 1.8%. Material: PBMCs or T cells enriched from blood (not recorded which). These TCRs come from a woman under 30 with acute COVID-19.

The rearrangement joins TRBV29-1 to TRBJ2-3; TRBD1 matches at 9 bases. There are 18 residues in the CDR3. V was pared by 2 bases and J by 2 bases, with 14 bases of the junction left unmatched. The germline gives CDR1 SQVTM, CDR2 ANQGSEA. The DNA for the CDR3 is TGCAGCGTTGAACGGTTAAATAGACAGGGGGGAATCACAGATACGCAGTATTTT. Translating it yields CSVERLNRQGGITDTQYF.

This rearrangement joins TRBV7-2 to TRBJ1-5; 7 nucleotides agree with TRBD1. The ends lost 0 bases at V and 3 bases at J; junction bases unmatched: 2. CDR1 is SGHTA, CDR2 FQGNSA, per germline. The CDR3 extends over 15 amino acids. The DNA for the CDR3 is TGTGCCAGCAGCTTAGCGACAGGGACCAATCAGCCCCAGCATTTT. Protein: CASSLATGTNQPQHF.

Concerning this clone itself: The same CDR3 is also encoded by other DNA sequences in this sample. The CDR3 sequence is CASSLSPAYEQYF. DNA of the CDR3: TGTGCCAGCAGTTTATCGCCAGCCTACGAGCAGTACTTC. The V call is TRBV27, the J call TRBJ2-7; D is unclear. V shed 0 bases and J shed 2 bases, with 5 bases lying between them. The CDR3 loop spans 13 amino acids. Germline assignment: CDR1 MNHEY and CDR2 SMNVEV (reference sequence).

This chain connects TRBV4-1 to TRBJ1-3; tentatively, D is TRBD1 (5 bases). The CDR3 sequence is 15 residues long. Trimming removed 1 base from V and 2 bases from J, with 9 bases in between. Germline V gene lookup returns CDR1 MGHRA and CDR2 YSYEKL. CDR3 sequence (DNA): TGCGCCAGCAGCCAAGGGCAGGGCCCTGGAAACACCATATATTTT. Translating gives CASSQGQGPGNTIYF.

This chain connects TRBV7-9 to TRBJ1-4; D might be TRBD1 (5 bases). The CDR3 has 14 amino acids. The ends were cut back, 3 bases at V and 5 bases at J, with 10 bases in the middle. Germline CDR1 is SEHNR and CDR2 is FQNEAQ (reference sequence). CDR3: CASSFTGENEKLFF. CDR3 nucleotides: TGTGCCAGCAGCTTTACGGGGGAGAATGAAAAACTGTTTTTT.

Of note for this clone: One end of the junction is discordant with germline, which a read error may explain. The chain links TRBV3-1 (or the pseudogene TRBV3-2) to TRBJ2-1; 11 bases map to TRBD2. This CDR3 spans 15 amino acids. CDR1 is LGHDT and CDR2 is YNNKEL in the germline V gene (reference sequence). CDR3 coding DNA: TGTGCCAGCACCCAACTAGCGGGAGCGGGCAATGAGCAGTTCTTC. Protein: CASTQLAGAGNEQFF.

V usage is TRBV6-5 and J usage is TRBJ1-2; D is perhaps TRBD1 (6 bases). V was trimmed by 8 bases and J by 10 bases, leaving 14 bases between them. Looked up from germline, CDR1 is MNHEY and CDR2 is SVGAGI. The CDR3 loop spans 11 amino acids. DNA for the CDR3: TGTGCCAGCGGGATGACAGGACCCTACACCTTC. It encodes CASGMTGPYTF.

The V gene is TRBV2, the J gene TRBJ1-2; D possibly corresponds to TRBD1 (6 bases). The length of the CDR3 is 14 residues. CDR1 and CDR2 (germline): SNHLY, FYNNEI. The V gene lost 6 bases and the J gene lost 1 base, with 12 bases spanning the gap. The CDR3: CASSRDTYNYGYTF. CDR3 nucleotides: TGTGCCAGCAGCCGGGACACCTATAACTATGGCTACACCTTC.

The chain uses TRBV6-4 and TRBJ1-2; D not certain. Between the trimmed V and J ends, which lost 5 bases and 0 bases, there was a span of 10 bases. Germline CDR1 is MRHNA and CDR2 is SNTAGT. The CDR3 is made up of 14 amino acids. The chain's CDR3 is CASSLRDSNYGYTF. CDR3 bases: TGTGCCAGCAGTCTCCGGGATTCTAACTATGGCTACACCTTC.

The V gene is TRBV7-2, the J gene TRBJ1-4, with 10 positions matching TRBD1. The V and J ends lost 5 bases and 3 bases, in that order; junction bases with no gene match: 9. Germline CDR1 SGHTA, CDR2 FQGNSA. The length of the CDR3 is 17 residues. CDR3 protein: CASSLGQGSVPNEKLFF. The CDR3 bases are TGTGCCAGCAGCCTGGGACAGGGGTCGGTTCCTAATGAAAAACTGTTTTTT.

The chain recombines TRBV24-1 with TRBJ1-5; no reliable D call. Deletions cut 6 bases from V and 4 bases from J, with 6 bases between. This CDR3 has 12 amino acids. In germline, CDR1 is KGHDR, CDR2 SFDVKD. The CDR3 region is CATSRGNQPQHF. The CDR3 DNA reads TGTGCCACCAGTCGGGGTAATCAGCCCCAGCATTTT.

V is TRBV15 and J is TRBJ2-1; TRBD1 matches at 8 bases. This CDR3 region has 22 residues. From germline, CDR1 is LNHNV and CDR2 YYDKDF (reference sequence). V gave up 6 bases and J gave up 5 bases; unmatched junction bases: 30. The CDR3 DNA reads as TGTGCCACCAGTCGAGAATTACCGCTTCGGACAGGGTGGGACCAAGTCGACAATGAGCAGTTCTTC. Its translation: CATSRELPLRTGWDQVDNEQFF.

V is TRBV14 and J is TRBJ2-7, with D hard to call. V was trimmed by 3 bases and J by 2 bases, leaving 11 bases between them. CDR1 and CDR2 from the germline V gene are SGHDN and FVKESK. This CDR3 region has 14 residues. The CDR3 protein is CASSHPLSPYEQYF. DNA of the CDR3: TGTGCCAGCAGCCATCCCCTTTCCCCCTACGAGCAGTACTTC.

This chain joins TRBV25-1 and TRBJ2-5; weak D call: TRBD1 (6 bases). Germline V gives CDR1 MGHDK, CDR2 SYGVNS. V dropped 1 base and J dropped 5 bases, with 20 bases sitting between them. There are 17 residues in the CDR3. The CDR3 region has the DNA TGTGCCAGCAGTGAATTAAGGCAGGGGTTTGTTACGGAGACCCAGTACTTC. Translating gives CASSELRQGFVTETQYF.

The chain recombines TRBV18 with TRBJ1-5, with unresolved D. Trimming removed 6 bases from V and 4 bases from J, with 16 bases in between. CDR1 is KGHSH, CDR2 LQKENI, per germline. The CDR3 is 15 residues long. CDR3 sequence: CASSVMDGGNQPQHF. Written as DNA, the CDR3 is TGTGCCAGCTCCGTAATGGACGGAGGAAATCAGCCCCAGCATTTT.

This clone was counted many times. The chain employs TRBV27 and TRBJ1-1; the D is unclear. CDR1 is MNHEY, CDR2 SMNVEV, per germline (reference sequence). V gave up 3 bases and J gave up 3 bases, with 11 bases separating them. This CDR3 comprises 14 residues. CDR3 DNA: TGTGCCAGCAGTTTTTCAGGAGGTTACACTGAAGCTTTCTTT. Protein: CASSFSGGYTEAFF.

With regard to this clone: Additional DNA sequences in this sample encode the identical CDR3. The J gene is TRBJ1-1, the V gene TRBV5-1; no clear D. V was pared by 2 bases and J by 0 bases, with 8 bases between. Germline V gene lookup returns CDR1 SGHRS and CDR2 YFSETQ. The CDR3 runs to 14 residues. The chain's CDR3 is CASSLTGMNTEAFF. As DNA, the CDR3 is TGCGCCAGCAGCTTAACGGGGATGAACACTGAAGCTTTCTTT. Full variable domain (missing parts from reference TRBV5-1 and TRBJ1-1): KAGVTQTPRYLIKTRGQQVTLSCSPISGHRSVSWYQQTPGQGLQFLFEYFSETQRNKGNFPGRFSGRQFSNSRSEMNVSTLELGDSALYLCASSLTGMNTEAFFGQGTRLTVV.

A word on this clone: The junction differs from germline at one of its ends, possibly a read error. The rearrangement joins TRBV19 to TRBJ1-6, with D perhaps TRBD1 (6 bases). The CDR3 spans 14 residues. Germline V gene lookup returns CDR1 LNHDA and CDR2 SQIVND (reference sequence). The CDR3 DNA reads TGTGCCAGTAATATAGGACAGCAGAATTCACCCCTCCACTTT. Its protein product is CASNIGQQNSPLHF.

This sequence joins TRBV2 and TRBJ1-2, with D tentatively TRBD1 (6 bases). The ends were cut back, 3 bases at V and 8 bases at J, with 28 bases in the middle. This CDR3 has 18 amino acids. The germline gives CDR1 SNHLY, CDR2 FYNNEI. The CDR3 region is CASSDISRWLTGLRGYTF. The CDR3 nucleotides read TGTGCCAGCAGTGATATCTCCCGTTGGCTAACAGGGCTTCGGGGCTACACCTTC.

The CDR3 loop reads CASSEQGADTGELFF. In DNA, the CDR3 is TGCGCCAGCAGCGAACAGGGGGCGGACACCGGGGAGCTGTTTTTT. The chain has TRBV5-1 and TRBJ2-2; 9 bases line up with TRBD1. Trimming cost V 4 bases and J 3 bases; bases outside gene matches: 4. This CDR3 is built from 15 residues. The V gene's germline CDR1 is SGHRS and CDR2 YFSETQ.

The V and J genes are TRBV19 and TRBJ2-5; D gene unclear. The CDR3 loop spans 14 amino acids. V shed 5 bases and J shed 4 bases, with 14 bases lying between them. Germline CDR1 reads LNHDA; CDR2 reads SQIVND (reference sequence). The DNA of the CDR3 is TGTGCCAGTAGTTCGCGACTGAGGAGAGAGACCCAGTACTTC. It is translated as CASSSRLRRETQYF.

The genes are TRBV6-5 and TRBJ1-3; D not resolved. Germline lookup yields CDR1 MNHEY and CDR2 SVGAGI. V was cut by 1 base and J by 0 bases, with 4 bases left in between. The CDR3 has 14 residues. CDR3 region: CASSYLSSGNTIYF. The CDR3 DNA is TGTGCCAGCAGTTACTTGAGCTCTGGAAACACCATATATTTT.

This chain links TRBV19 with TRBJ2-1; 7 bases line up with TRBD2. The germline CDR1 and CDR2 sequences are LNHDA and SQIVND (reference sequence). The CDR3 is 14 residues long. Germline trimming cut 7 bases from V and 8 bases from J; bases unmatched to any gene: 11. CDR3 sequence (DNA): TGTGCCAGTACCCCTAGCGGACTGGGGGATGAGCAGTTCTTC. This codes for CASTPSGLGDEQFF.

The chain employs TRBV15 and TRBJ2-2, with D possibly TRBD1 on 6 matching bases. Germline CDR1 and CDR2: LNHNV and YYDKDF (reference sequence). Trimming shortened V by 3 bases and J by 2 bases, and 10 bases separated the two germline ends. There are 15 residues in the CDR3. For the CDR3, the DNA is TGTGCCACCAGCAGGGCAGGGGATAACACCGGGGAGCTGTTTTTT. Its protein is CATSRAGDNTGELFF.

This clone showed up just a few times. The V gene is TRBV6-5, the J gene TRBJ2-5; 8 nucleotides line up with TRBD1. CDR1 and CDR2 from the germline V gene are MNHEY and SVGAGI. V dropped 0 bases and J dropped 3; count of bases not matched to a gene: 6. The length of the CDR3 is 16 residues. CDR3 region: CASSYSTGASEETQYF. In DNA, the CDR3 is TGTGCCAGCAGTTACTCGACAGGGGCCTCTGAAGAGACCCAGTACTTC.